The clone carrying this T cell receptor (beta chain) showed up just once. This sample is drawn from a study of blood T cell repertoires in COVID-19. Overall study: Sites across the United States, Italy and Spain contributed samples from acute and convalescent COVID-19.

As originally analysed: Scientists estimated how many nucleated cells there were by amplifying reference gene primers. The data were produced by immunoSEQ multiplex PCR, yet TCRdb's version contains in-frame clones alone and is incomplete. V, J and clone size were drawn from that table, and D and trimming were deduced from the DNA. This table has roughly 150,000 clones, around four fifths appearing once. The CDR3 covers 18 residues. Germline lookup yields CDR1 SEHNR and CDR2 FQNEAQ (reference sequence). The ends lost 4 bases at V and 5 bases at J; junction bases unmatched: 11. Seattle enrolled patients during active infection and tracked them longitudinally.

Input material: peripheral blood. This sequence joins TRBV7-9 and TRBJ2-1; 13 nucleotides agree with TRBD2. This clonotype was obtained from a woman older than 75 with COVID-19, enrolled during active disease. The CDR3 DNA is TGTGCCAGCAGCTCCTCCGGGGGACTAGCGGGGCCCAACAATGAGCAGTTCTTC. It yields the protein CASSSSGGLAGPNNEQFF.